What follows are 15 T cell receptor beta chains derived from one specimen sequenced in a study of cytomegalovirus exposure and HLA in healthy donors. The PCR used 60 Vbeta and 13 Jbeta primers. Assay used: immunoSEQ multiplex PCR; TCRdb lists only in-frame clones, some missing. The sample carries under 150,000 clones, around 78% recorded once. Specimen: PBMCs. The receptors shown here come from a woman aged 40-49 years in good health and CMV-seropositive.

Here the CDR3 DNA reads TGTGCCAGCAGACGACAGGGTAGGGGCACCGGGGAGCTGTTTTTT. This sequence encodes CASRRQGRGTGELFF. This chain joins TRBV6-6 and TRBJ2-2; 7 bases are a match to TRBD1. J was trimmed by 4 bases and V by 6 bases; bases with no gene match: 8. The CDR3 spans 15 residues. CDR1 and CDR2 from the germline V gene are MNHNY and SVGAGI (reference sequence).

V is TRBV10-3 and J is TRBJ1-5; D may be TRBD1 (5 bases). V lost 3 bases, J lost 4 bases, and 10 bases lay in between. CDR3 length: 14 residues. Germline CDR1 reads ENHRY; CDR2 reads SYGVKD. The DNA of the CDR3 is TGTGCCATCAGTGAAGGGCAGGGTAATCAGCCCCAGCATTTT. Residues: CAISEGQGNQPQHF.

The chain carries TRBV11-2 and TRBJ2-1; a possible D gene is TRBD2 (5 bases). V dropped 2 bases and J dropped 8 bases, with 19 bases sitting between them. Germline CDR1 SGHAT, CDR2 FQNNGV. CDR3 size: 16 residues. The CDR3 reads CASSLRRDATLDEQFF. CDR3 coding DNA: TGTGCCAGCAGCTTAAGACGGGATGCCACCCTCGATGAGCAGTTCTTC.

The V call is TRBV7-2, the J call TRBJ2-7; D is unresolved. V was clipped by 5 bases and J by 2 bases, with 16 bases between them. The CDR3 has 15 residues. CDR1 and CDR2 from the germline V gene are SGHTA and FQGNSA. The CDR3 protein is CASSPNPGSTYEQYF. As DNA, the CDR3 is TGTGCCAGCAGCCCGAATCCCGGGTCCACCTACGAGCAGTACTTC.

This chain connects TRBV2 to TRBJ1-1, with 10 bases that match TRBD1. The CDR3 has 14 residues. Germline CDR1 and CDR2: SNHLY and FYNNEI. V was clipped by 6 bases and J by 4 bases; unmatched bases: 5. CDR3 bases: TGTGCCAGCAGACCGACAGGGGGCATCACTGAAGCTTTCTTT. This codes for CASRPTGGITEAFF.

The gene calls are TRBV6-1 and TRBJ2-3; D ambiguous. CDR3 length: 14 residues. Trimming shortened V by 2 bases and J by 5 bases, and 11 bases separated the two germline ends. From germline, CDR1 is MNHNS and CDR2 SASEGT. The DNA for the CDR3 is TGTGCCAGCAGTGAAAGTCTCGGTCGAGATACGCAGTATTTT. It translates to CASSESLGRDTQYF.

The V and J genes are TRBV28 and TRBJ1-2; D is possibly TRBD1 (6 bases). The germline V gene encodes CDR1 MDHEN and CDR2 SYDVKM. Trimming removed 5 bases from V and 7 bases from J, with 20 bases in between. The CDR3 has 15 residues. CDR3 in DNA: TGTGCCAGCAGTGACCATCAGGGGCCTCAGGGTGGCTACACCTTC. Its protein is CASSDHQGPQGGYTF.

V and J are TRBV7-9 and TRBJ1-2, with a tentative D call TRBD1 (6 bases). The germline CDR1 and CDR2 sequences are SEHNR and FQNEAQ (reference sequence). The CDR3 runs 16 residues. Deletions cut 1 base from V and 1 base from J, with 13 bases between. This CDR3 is CASSLVRTADNYGYTF. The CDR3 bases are TGTGCCAGCAGCTTAGTGCGGACAGCGGATAACTATGGCTACACCTTC.

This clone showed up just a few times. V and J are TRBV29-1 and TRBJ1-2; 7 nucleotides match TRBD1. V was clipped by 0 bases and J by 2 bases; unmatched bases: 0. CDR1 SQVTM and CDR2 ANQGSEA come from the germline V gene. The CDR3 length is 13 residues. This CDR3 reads CSVEEGQNYGYTF. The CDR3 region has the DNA TGCAGCGTTGAAGAGGGACAGAACTATGGCTACACCTTC.

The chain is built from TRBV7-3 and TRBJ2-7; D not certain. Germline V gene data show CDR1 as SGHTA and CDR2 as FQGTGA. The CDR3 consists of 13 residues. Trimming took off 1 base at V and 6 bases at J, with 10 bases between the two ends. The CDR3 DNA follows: TGTGCCAGCAGCTTAAATTCCCGAGGCGAGCAGTACTTC. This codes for CASSLNSRGEQYF.

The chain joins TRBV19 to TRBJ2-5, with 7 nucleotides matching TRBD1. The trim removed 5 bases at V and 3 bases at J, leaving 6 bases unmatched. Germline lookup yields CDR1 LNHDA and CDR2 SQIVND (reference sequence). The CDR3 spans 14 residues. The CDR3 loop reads CASSSGQAKETQYF. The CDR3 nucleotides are TGTGCCAGTAGTTCCGGACAGGCGAAAGAGACCCAGTACTTC.

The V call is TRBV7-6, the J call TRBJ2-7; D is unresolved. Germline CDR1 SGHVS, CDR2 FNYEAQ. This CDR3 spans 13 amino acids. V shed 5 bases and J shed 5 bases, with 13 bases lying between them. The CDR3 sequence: CASSRMERDEQYF. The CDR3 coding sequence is TGTGCCAGCAGCCGAATGGAACGGGACGAGCAGTACTTC. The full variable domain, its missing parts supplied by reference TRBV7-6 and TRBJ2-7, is GAGVSQSPRYKVTKRGQDVALRCDPISGHVSLYWYRQALGQGPEFLTYFNYEAQQDKSGLPNDRFSAERPEGSISTLTIQRTEQRDSAMYRCASSRMERDEQYFGPGTRLTVT.

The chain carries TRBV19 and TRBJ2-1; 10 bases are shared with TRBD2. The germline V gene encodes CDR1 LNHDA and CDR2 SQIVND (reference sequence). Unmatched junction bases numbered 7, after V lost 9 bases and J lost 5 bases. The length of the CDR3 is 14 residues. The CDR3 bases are TGTGCCAGCACCGGGACTAGCGTAGACAATGAGCAGTTCTTC. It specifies CASTGTSVDNEQFF.

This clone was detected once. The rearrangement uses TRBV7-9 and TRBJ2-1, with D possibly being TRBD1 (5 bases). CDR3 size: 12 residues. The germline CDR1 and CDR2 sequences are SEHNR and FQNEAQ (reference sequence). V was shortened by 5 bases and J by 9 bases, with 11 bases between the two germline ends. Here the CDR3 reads CASSHRQPEQFF. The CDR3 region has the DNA TGTGCCAGCAGCCACAGACAGCCTGAGCAGTTCTTC. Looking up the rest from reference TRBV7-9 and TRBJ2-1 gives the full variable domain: DTGVSQNPRHKITKRGQNVTFRCDPISEHNRLYWYRQTLGQGPEFLTYFQNEAQLEKSRLLSDRFSAERPKGSFSTLEIQRTEQGDSAMYLCASSHRQPEQFFGPGTRLTVL.

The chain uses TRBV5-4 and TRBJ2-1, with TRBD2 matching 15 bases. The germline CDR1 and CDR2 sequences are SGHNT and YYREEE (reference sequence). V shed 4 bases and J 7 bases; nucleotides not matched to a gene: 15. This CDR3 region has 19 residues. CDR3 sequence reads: CASSRSLGLAGGPGNEQFF. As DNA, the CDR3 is TGTGCCAGCAGCCGTTCGTTAGGACTAGCGGGAGGGCCGGGAAATGAGCAGTTCTTC.